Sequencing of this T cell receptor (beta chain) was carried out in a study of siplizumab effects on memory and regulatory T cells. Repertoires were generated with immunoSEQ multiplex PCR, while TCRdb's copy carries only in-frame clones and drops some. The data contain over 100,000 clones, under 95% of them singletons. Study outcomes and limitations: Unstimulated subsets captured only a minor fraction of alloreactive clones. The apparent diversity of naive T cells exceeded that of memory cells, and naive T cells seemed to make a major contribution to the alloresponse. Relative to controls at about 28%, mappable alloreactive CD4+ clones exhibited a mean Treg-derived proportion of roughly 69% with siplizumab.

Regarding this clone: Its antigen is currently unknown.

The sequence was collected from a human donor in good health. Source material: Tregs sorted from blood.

Here the CDR3 reads CASSLAAGTGELFF. In DNA, the CDR3 is TGCGCCAGCAGCTTGGCCGCGGGAACCGGGGAGCTGTTTTTT. V usage is TRBV5-1 and J usage is TRBJ2-2; D possibly corresponds to TRBD2 (6 bases). The germline V gene has CDR1 SGHRS and CDR2 YFSETQ. Trimming took 0 bases from V and 5 from J, leaving 8 bases between them. There are 14 residues in the CDR3.